The 19 T cell receptor beta chains below come from one sample, sequenced in a study of T cells in pancreatic ductal adenocarcinoma. Sequencing used immunoSEQ multiplex PCR; TCRdb keeps in-frame clones, though not all of them. The sample lists over 90,000 clones, about 95% occurring once. The selected patients with pancreatic ductal adenocarcinoma had surgery but no neoadjuvant therapy. The sample consisted of PBMCs. The source is a human donor with pancreatic ductal adenocarcinoma.

Remarks on this clone: This specimen includes other DNA sequences encoding the same CDR3. V is TRBV28 and J is TRBJ2-3; D remains ambiguous. The ends were cut back, 7 bases at V and 0 bases at J, with 2 bases in the middle. The CDR3 has 11 residues. Germline values: CDR1 MDHEN, CDR2 SYDVKM. The CDR3 sequence: CASTSTDTQYF. The CDR3 DNA reads as TGTGCCAGCACAAGCACAGATACGCAGTATTTT.

This clone came up once. The chain joins TRBV19 to TRBJ1-5; D is perhaps TRBD1 (6 bases). Germline lookup yields CDR1 LNHDA and CDR2 SQIVND (reference sequence). V lost 7 bases to trimming and J lost 6 bases, with 19 bases between them. CDR3 size: 15 residues. The CDR3 nucleotides read TGTGCCAGTATAGCGACAGGCCCTCCGGGTCAGCCCCAGCATTTT. It translates to CASIATGPPGQPQHF.

The CDR3 loop is CASSPSTGTYGYTF. In nucleotides, the CDR3 is TGTGCCAGCAGTCCATCAACAGGTACCTATGGCTACACCTTC. The V call is TRBV6-5, the J call TRBJ1-2; D may be TRBD1 (5 bases). CDR1 and CDR2 from the germline V gene are MNHEY and SVGAGI. V shed 5 bases and J shed 4 bases, with 14 bases lying between them. This CDR3 spans 14 amino acids.

This chain joins TRBV29-1 and TRBJ2-1; 8 bases match TRBD1. The CDR3 totals 12 residues. The germline gives CDR1 SQVTM, CDR2 ANQGSEA. The ends lost 7 bases at V and 6 bases at J; junction bases unmatched: 5. The CDR3 DNA sequence: TGCAGCGCAGGACAGGGAGCCAATGAGCAGTTCTTC. It translates to CSAGQGANEQFF.

The chain carries TRBV25-1 and TRBJ2-7; possibly TRBD1 for D (5 bases). Germline-derived CDR1 and CDR2 are MGHDK and SYGVNS. Trimming stripped 2 bases from V and 6 bases from J, with 14 bases between. This CDR3 is 14 amino acids long. This chain's CDR3 is CASSEGFQGIEQYF. The CDR3 nucleotides are TGTGCCAGCAGTGAAGGATTCCAGGGTATCGAGCAGTACTTC.

This clone turned up a few times. J is TRBJ2-7 and V is TRBV5-1; 7 positions agree with TRBD2. The CDR3 has 15 residues. V lost 4 bases, J lost 4 bases, and 11 bases stayed unmatched. CDR1 is SGHRS and CDR2 is YFSETQ in the germline V gene. The CDR3 here is CASSPGGGIFYEQYF. The CDR3 DNA is TGCGCCAGCAGCCCTGGGGGAGGGATCTTTTACGAGCAGTACTTC. Based on the CDR3 plus reference TRBV5-1 and TRBJ2-7, the full variable domain is KAGVTQTPRYLIKTRGQQVTLSCSPISGHRSVSWYQQTPGQGLQFLFEYFSETQRNKGNFPGRFSGRQFSNSRSEMNVSTLELGDSALYLCASSPGGGIFYEQYFGPGTRLTVT.

This chain joins TRBV28 and TRBJ2-7, with D possibly TRBD2 on 5 matching bases. Germline assignment: CDR1 MDHEN and CDR2 SYDVKM. The CDR3 covers 14 residues. V lost 5 bases and J lost 2, with 13 bases in between. The CDR3 region is CASSSEGFPYEQYF. CDR3 sequence (DNA): TGTGCCAGCAGTAGCGAGGGATTCCCCTACGAGCAGTACTTC.

Regarding this clone: A junction end diverges from the germline sequence, so it may reflect a read error. The chain combines TRBV7-7 with TRBJ2-5, with 8 bases matching TRBD2. CDR1 and CDR2 (germline): SSHAT, FNYEAQ (reference sequence). This CDR3 region has 16 residues. The CDR3 sequence: CASSLNPAGELETQYF. The DNA for the CDR3 is TGTGCTAGCAGCTTAAACCCAGCGGGAGAATTAGAGACCCAGTACTTC.

The chain uses TRBV25-1 and TRBJ1-5; D is perhaps TRBD1 (6 bases). The V gene lost 1 base and the J gene lost 5 bases, with 12 bases spanning the gap. CDR1 and CDR2 from the germline V gene are MGHDK and SYGVNS. CDR3 length equals 15 residues. In DNA form, the CDR3 reads TGTGCCAGCAGTGAATCCGGGGGGGGCCATCAGCCCCAGCATTTT. It yields the protein CASSESGGGHQPQHF.

The chain employs TRBV20-1 and TRBJ2-1, with D perhaps TRBD1 (5 bases). Germline CDR1 reads DFQATT; CDR2 reads SNEGSKA (reference sequence). This CDR3 contains 9 residues. The germline V and J ends were trimmed by 7 bases and 7 bases, with 5 bases remaining between them. The CDR3 reads CSEGNEQFF. The CDR3, as DNA: TGCAGTGAGGGGAATGAGCAGTTCTTC.

This clone was observed once. The chain carries TRBV18 and TRBJ2-3, with D possibly matching TRBD2 (6 bases). V shed 0 bases and J shed 2 bases, with 9 bases lying between them. The germline CDR1 and CDR2 sequences are KGHSH and LQKENI. The CDR3 has 15 residues. CDR3 sequence: CASSPPSGITDTQYF. The CDR3 nucleotides read TGTGCCAGCTCACCACCTAGCGGAATCACAGATACGCAGTATTTT.

This chain joins TRBV2 and TRBJ1-4; D is unresolved. The CDR3 totals 13 residues. V shed 8 bases and J shed 1 base, with 8 bases lying between them. Per the germline V gene, CDR1 is SNHLY and CDR2 is FYNNEI. DNA for the CDR3: TGTGCCAGCGGGGAGCAAACTAATGAAAAACTGTTTTTT. This gives the protein CASGEQTNEKLFF.

V usage is TRBV5-4 and J usage is TRBJ1-3; no reliable D call. The V gene lost 4 bases and the J gene lost 1 base, with 6 bases spanning the gap. Per germline, CDR1 SGHNT and CDR2 YYREEE (reference sequence). This CDR3 has 13 residues. The CDR3 DNA is TGTGCCAGCAGCCCCTTTTCTGGAAACACCATATATTTT. Encoded protein: CASSPFSGNTIYF.

This chain uses TRBV20-1 with TRBJ1-2; D is unresolved. With 4 bases removed from V and 5 bases from J, the gap between germline ends came to 5 bases. The length of the CDR3 is 10 residues. Germline V gene lookup returns CDR1 DFQATT and CDR2 SNEGSKA (reference sequence). The CDR3 DNA is TGCAGTGCTAATATTTATGGCTACACCTTC. Protein product: CSANIYGYTF.

The chain has TRBV7-2 and TRBJ2-7, with D perhaps matching TRBD2 (5 bases). Trimming shortened V by 1 base and J by 4 bases, and 14 bases separated the two germline ends. This CDR3 contains 15 residues. Germline CDR1 SGHTA, CDR2 FQGNSA. The CDR3, as DNA: TGTGCCAGCAGCTTAGGGCGGACTTCAATTTACGAGCAGTACTTC. This sequence encodes CASSLGRTSIYEQYF.

The CDR3, as DNA: TGTGCCAGCAGCTCAGGACGACAGGGCACAGATACGCAGTATTTT. Translated, it gives CASSSGRQGTDTQYF. The chain recombines TRBV5-4 with TRBJ2-3, with D tentatively TRBD1 (6 bases). The germline gives CDR1 SGHNT, CDR2 YYREEE (reference sequence). Trimming pared 3 bases from V and 1 base from J, leaving 12 bases between. This CDR3 has 15 amino acids.

The chain joins TRBV13 to TRBJ2-5, with a tentative D call TRBD1 (6 bases). V gave up 0 bases and J gave up 2 bases, with 13 bases separating them. Germline values: CDR1 PRHDT, CDR2 FYEKMQ (reference sequence). The length of the CDR3 is 16 residues. CDR3 nucleotide sequence: TGTGCCAGCAGCTTAGGCAGGGGAAGCTATCAAGAGACCCAGTACTTC. Translated, it gives CASSLGRGSYQETQYF.

V usage is TRBV2 and J usage is TRBJ2-2; a possible D gene is TRBD1 (6 bases). Germline CDR1 is SNHLY and CDR2 is FYNNEI. The CDR3 extends over 16 amino acids. The ends were cut back, 7 bases at V and 2 bases at J, with 17 bases in the middle. CDR3 DNA: TGTGCCAGCACTTTTGCCGGGACACCAAACACCGGGGAGCTGTTTTTT. Protein product: CASTFAGTPNTGELFF.

This clone was recorded only once. The rearrangement uses TRBV11-1 and TRBJ2-7, with TRBD2 matching 12 bases. CDR1 is SGHAT, CDR2 FQDESV, per germline (reference sequence). CDR3 length: 15 amino acids. J gave up 4 bases and V 5 bases, and 6 bases lay outside the gene matches. In DNA form, the CDR3 reads TGTGCCAGCAGCCGCCTAGCGGGAGGGCCTTACGAGCAGTACTTC. Encoded protein: CASSRLAGGPYEQYF.